This T cell receptor (beta chain) was obtained from a study of cytomegalovirus exposure and HLA in healthy donors. Study background: Under 90% of more than 300 genotyped donors fell in the Caucasian-associated ancestry cluster.

In the PCR, 60 Vbeta and 13 Jbeta primers were used. The table came from immunoSEQ multiplex PCR; TCRdb's copy has only in-frame clones and leaves some out. The sample lists about 200,000 clones, about 72% occurring once. This CDR3 comprises 11 residues. Germline-derived CDR1 and CDR2 are SNHLY and FYNNEI. The V end lost 5 bases, the J end lost 3 bases, and 4 bases lay between the germline ends. Sequencing input: PBMCs. The sequence came from a male donor in good health and CMV-seronegative. The rearrangement links TRBV2 to TRBJ2-5; the D is unclear. The CDR3 region has the DNA TGTGCCAGCAGTCCCGAAGAGACCCAGTACTTC. Residues: CASSPEETQYF. The variable domain in full, with the rest retrieved from reference TRBV2 and TRBJ2-5, is EPEVTQTPSHQVTQMGQEVILRCVPISNHLYFYWYRQILGQKVEFLVSFYNNEISEKSEIFDDQFSVERPDGSNFTLKIRSTKLEDSAMYFCASSPEETQYFGPGTRLLVL.